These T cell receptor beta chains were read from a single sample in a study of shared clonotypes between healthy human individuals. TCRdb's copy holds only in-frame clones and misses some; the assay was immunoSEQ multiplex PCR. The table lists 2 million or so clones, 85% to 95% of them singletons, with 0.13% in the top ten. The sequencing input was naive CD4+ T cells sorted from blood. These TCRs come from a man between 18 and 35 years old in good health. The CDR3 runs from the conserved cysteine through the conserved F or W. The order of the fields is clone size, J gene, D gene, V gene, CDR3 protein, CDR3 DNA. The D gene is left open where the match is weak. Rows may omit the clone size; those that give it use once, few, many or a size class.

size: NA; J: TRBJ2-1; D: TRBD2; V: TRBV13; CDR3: CASSRSSGGVNEQFF; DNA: TGTGCCAGCAGCCGCTCTTCGGGAGGGGTAAATGAGCAGTTCTTC
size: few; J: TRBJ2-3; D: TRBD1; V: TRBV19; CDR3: CASSMGDRTTDTQYF; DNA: TGTGCCAGTAGTATGGGGGACAGGACCACAGATACGCAGTATTTT
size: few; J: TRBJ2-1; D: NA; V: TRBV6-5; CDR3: CASSPLGTFNEQFF; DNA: TGTGCCAGCAGTCCTCTCGGGACTTTCAATGAGCAGTTCTTC
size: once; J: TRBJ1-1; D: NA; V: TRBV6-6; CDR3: CASTGTKNTEAFF; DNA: TGTGCCAGCACAGGGACTAAGAACACTGAAGCTTTCTTT
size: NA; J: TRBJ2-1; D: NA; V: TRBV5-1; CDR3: CASSLVEGSWGEGFDNEQFF; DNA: TGCGCCAGCAGCTTGGTAGAGGGGTCATGGGGCGAAGGGTTCGACAATGAGCAGTTCTTC
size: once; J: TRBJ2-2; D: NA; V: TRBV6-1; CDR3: CASSEASGRELFF; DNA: TGTGCCAGCAGTGAAGCCTCGGGCCGGGAGCTGTTTTTT
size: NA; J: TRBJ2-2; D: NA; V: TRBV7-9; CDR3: CASSLGGMNTGELFF; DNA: TGTGCCAGCAGCTTAGGAGGGATGAACACCGGGGAGCTGTTTTTT
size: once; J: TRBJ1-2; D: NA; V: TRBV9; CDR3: CASSAAAANYGYTF; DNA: TGTGCCAGCAGCGCTGCAGCTGCTAACTATGGCTACACCTTC
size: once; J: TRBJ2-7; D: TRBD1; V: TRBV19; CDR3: CASSIGIPGQGYEQYF; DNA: TGTGCCAGTAGTATTGGAATACCGGGACAGGGCTACGAGCAGTACTTC
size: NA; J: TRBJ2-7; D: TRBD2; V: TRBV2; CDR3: CASSESTSGGEQYF; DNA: TGTGCCAGCAGTGAATCGACTAGCGGGGGCGAGCAGTACTTC
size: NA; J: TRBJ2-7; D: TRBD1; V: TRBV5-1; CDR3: CASSRRQGAHEQYF; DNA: TGCGCCAGCAGCCGCAGACAGGGGGCCCACGAGCAGTACTTC
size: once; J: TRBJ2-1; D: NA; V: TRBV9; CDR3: CASSTPGENEQFF; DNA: TGTGCCAGCTCTACGCCGGGGGAAAATGAGCAGTTCTTC
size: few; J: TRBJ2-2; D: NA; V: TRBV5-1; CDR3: CASSSGTLNTGELFF; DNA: TGCGCCAGCAGCTCCGGGACTCTCAACACCGGGGAGCTGTTTTTT
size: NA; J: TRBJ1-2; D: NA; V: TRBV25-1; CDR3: CASSEYKGGGYTF; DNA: TGTGCCAGCAGTGAATATAAGGGAGGTGGCTACACCTTC
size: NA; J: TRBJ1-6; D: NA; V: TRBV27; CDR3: CASSLSAAISYNSPLHF; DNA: TGTGCCAGCAGTTTATCAGCAGCAATCTCCTATAATTCACCCCTCCACTTT
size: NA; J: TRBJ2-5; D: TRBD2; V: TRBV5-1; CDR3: CASSLGGSGSLQETQYF; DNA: TGCGCCAGCAGCTTGGGTGGTAGCGGGTCACTACAAGAGACCCAGTACTTC
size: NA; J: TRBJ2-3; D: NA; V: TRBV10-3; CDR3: CAISESPSSGTDTQYF; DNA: TGTGCCATCAGTGAGTCACCTAGCAGTGGCACAGATACGCAGTATTTT
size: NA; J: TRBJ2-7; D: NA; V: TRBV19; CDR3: CASSPGVPYEQYF; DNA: TGTGCCAGTAGTCCAGGGGTTCCCTACGAGCAGTACTTC
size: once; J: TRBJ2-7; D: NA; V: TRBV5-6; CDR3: CASGRGAPSYEQYF; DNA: TGTGCCAGCGGAAGGGGTGCCCCTTCCTACGAGCAGTACTTC
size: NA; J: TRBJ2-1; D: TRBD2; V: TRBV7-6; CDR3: CASSLSGRVYNEQFF; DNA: TGTGCCAGCAGCTTAAGTGGGAGGGTTTACAATGAGCAGTTCTTC
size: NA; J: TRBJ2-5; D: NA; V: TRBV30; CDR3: CAWSVGPPRETQYF; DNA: TGTGCCTGGAGTGTAGGCCCCCCTCGAGAGACCCAGTACTTC